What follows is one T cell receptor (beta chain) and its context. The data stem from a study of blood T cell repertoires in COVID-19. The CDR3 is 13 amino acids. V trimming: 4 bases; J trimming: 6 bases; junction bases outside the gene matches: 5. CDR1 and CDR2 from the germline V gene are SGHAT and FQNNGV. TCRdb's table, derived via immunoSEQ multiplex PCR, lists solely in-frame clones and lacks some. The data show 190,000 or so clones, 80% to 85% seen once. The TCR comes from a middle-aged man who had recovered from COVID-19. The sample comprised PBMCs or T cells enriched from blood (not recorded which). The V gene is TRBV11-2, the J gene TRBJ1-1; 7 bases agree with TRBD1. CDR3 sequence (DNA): TGTGCCAGCAGCTCAACTCAGGGGGCTGAAGCTTTCTTT. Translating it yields CASSSTQGAEAFF.